This T cell receptor beta chain was recorded in a study of blood T cell repertoires in COVID-19. Data came from immunoSEQ multiplex PCR; TCRdb stores just in-frame clones and leaves some out. The table has 220,000 or so clones, roughly nine tenths seen once; the top ten hold approximately 3.8%. The CDR3 is made up of 14 amino acids. Trimming pared 11 bases from V and 8 bases from J, leaving 24 bases between. In germline, CDR1 is LNHDA, CDR2 SQIVND (reference sequence). The source is a woman aged 18-30 years in a cohort exposed to, infected with or recovered from COVID-19 (not recorded which). The J gene is TRBJ1-2, the V gene TRBV19, with a possible D match to TRBD1 (6 bases). The sample taken for sequencing was PBMCs or T cells enriched from blood (not recorded which). The CDR3 sequence: CAVKAGDALGGYTF. CDR3 sequence (DNA): TGTGCCGTCAAGGCAGGGGACGCCCTGGGAGGCTACACCTTC.